A single sample is the source of the 9 T cell receptor beta chains below, sequenced in a study of blood T cell repertoires in COVID-19. Sequencing used immunoSEQ multiplex PCR; TCRdb keeps in-frame clones, though not all of them. This sample has 190,000 or so clones, with roughly 84% found just once. Material: PBMCs or T cells enriched from blood (not recorded which). These receptors all come from a man between 35 and 55 years old who had recovered from COVID-19.

The chain couples TRBV18 to TRBJ1-5; TRBD1 matches 10 bases. The CDR3 runs 13 residues. CDR1 KGHSH and CDR2 LQKENI come from the germline V gene. Germline trimming cut 3 bases from V and 9 bases from J; bases unmatched to any gene: 2. CDR3 nucleotide sequence: TGTGCCAGCTCACCGGGACAGGGGACGCCCCAGCATTTT. It encodes CASSPGQGTPQHF.

The chain couples TRBV7-2 to TRBJ1-5; tentative D call: TRBD1 (6 bases). Trimming left V 5 bases short and J 4 bases short, with 12 bases between. This CDR3 is 14 amino acids long. Germline CDR1 is SGHTA and CDR2 is FQGNSA. The CDR3 DNA is TGTGCCAGCAGCAGCGGGACACCTAATCAGCCCCAGCATTTT. Its protein product is CASSSGTPNQPQHF.

This chain connects TRBV21-1 to TRBJ2-7; the D call in the table, TRBD1, was not verified against the DNA. TRBV21-1 is shown as a pseudogene. CDR3 length: 14 amino acids. CDR3 region: CASSKIGPPNEQYF. As DNA, the CDR3 is TGTGCCAGCAGCAAAATTGGCCCCCCGAACGAGCAGTACTTC.

This chain links TRBV30 with TRBJ1-3; D not certain. Germline CDR1 and CDR2: GTSNPN and SVGIG (reference sequence). Trimming shortened V by 0 bases and J by 0 bases, and 6 bases separated the two germline ends. The CDR3 extends over 14 amino acids. In nucleotides, the CDR3 is TGTGCCTGGAGTGTATCCTTCTCTGGAAACACCATATATTTT. Protein: CAWSVSFSGNTIYF.

The V gene is TRBV5-1, the J gene TRBJ2-1, with 7 bases aligning to TRBD1. The CDR3 contains 15 residues. V was pared by 0 bases and J by 2 bases, with 2 bases of the junction left unmatched. CDR1 and CDR2 from the germline V gene are SGHRS and YFSETQ. The CDR3 protein is CASSLEQGAYNEQFF. The CDR3 nucleotides read TGCGCCAGCAGCTTGGAGCAGGGGGCCTACAATGAGCAGTTCTTC. The entire variable domain, with the rest obtained from reference TRBV5-1 and TRBJ2-1, is as follows: KAGVTQTPRYLIKTRGQQVTLSCSPISGHRSVSWYQQTPGQGLQFLFEYFSETQRNKGNFPGRFSGRQFSNSRSEMNVSTLELGDSALYLCASSLEQGAYNEQFFGPGTRLTVL.

V is TRBV30 and J is TRBJ2-3; 7 bases are shared with TRBD2. The length of the CDR3 is 15 residues. Germline CDR1 and CDR2: GTSNPN and SVGIG (reference sequence). The ends lost 3 bases at V and 1 base at J; junction bases unmatched: 7. The CDR3 nucleotides read TGTGCCTGGAGGGGAGGGGTAGCCGGCACAGATACGCAGTATTTT. Its translation is CAWRGGVAGTDTQYF.

The J gene is TRBJ1-3, the V gene TRBV19, with D uncertain. Germline lookup yields CDR1 LNHDA and CDR2 SQIVND (reference sequence). The CDR3 sequence is 14 residues long. Trimming shortened V by 5 bases and J by 1 base, and 9 bases separated the two germline ends. CDR3 region: CASSPANSGNTIYF. CDR3 in DNA: TGTGCCAGTAGTCCCGCTAATTCTGGAAACACCATATATTTT.

The chain is built from TRBV7-6 and TRBJ1-4; 7 bases fit TRBD1. This CDR3 comprises 18 residues. V dropped 5 bases and J dropped 5; count of bases not matched to a gene: 17. The germline V gene encodes CDR1 SGHVS and CDR2 FNYEAQ. The DNA of the CDR3 is TGTGCCAGCAGCGCAGGGGACAGCACTGCCCTGCTCAATGAAAAACTGTTTTTT. Translated, it gives CASSAGDSTALLNEKLFF.

The CDR3 loop reads CASSYNLAGYYEQYF. CDR3 DNA: TGTGCCAGCAGTTACAATCTAGCGGGGTACTACGAGCAGTACTTC. The J gene is TRBJ2-7, the V gene TRBV6-2 or TRBV6-3; TRBD2 matches at 9 bases. Germline V gives CDR1 MNHEY, CDR2 SVGEGT. After removal of 2 bases from V and 3 bases from J, the junction contained 5 bases not matched to a gene. The CDR3 sequence is 15 residues long.